One sample yielded the 27 T cell receptor beta chains listed below, sequenced in a study. Each CDR3 protein is one row after TCRdb ran MiXCR on the 5' RACE reads. The sample has 40,000 to 65,000 distinct CDR3 sequences, 24% seen once. The source material was tumor-infiltrating naive CD4+ T cells sorted from the breast tumor. Subset specified: naive CD4+ T cells, CD4+CD45RA+CD25-. These receptors were taken from a female donor with breast cancer.

This clonotype has at least ten counts. The CDR3 is CSALEDSGGEQYF. The CDR3, as DNA: TGCAGTGCCCTTGAGGACTCGGGTGGGGAGCAGTACTTC. The chain employs TRBV20-1 and TRBJ2-7; D is possibly TRBD2 (5 bases). There are 13 residues in the CDR3. Germline-derived CDR1 and CDR2 are DFQATT and SNEGSKA (reference sequence). The ends were cut back, 6 bases at V and 7 bases at J, with 19 bases in the middle.

The sample holds a few counts of this clonotype. CDR3 DNA: TGTGCCAGCAGCTTAGATGGGGGGACTGAAGCTTTCTTT. Translated: CASSLDGGTEAFF. The chain links TRBV7-9 to TRBJ1-1; D may be TRBD1 (5 bases). Germline V gene sequence: CDR1 SEHNR, CDR2 FQNEAQ (reference sequence). The CDR3 extends over 13 amino acids. With 1 base removed from V and 5 bases from J, the gap between germline ends came to 8 bases.

The chain uses TRBV20-1 and TRBJ2-2; no reliable D call. Germline V CDR1 and CDR2: DFQATT, SNEGSKA (reference sequence). The ends were cut back, 4 bases at V and 6 bases at J, with 9 bases in the middle. CDR3 length equals 12 residues. CDR3 in DNA: TGCAGTGCTAATCTCGGGCCCGGGGAGCTGTTTTTT. Translated, it gives CSANLGPGELFF.

This clonotype came up a few times. An end of the junction differs from the germline gene, which may be a read error. The chain recombines TRBV7-2 with TRBJ2-3; TRBD2 agrees at 7 bases. The CDR3 is 15 amino acids. Germline V lookup: CDR1 SGHTA, CDR2 FQGNSA. CDR3 sequence (DNA): TGTGCCAGCAGCTTAGTCATGACTAGCAAAGATACGCAGTATTTT. Residues: CASSLVMTSKDTQYF.

This clonotype was recorded at least ten times. CDR3 sequence (DNA): TGTGCCAGCAGCCCCGGCGGACAGGGGGCGGATGGCTACACCTTC. Its protein is CASSPGGQGADGYTF. The genes are TRBV11-3 and TRBJ1-2; TRBD1 matches 11 bases. There are 15 residues in the CDR3. The J segment lost 6 bases and the V segment lost 5 bases, leaving 8 bases of the junction unmatched. Per germline, CDR1 SGHNT and CDR2 YENEEA.

The V gene is TRBV5-1, the J gene TRBJ2-3; the match to TRBD2 covers 7 bases. The CDR3 spans 14 residues. V lost 5 bases, J lost 5 bases, and 8 bases stayed unmatched. CDR1 SGHRS and CDR2 YFSETQ come from the germline V gene. The CDR3 DNA reads TGCGCCAGCAGTAGGGAGGGGCCCCTAGATACGCAGTATTTT. Translation: CASSREGPLDTQYF.

This clonotype was picked up a small number of times. This sequence joins TRBV5-1 and TRBJ2-7, with 10 bases matching TRBD2. J was trimmed by 11 bases and V by 7 bases; bases with no gene match: 6. The germline V gene has CDR1 SGHRS and CDR2 YFSETQ. This CDR3 comprises 11 residues. This CDR3 reads CASGLAGVKYF. The CDR3 DNA is TGCGCCAGCGGGCTAGCGGGAGTTAAGTACTTC.

The table lists this clonotype with a few counts. The chain joins TRBV5-5 to TRBJ1-1; no reliable D call. The V gene's germline CDR1 is SGHKS and CDR2 YYEKEE (reference sequence). The length of the CDR3 is 13 residues. V was pared by 2 bases and J by 6 bases, with 11 bases between. The CDR3 sequence is CASSLRGEAEAFF. The CDR3 region has the DNA TGTGCCAGCAGCTTACGCGGAGAGGCTGAAGCTTTCTTT.

As concerns this clonotype: Compared with germline, one end of the junction differs, possibly owing to a read error. This chain joins TRBV7-2 and TRBJ2-5; D may be TRBD1 or TRBD2 (5 bases each). CDR1 is SGHTA, CDR2 FQGNSA, per germline. The CDR3 runs 14 residues. The chain's CDR3 is CASSSYSRRETQCF. DNA for the CDR3: TGTGCCAGCAGCTCGTACTCGCGCAGGGAGACCCAGTGCTTC.

This clonotype was observed a handful of times. The rearrangement joins TRBV30 to TRBJ1-3; D gene ambiguous. This CDR3 contains 11 residues. V gave up 5 bases and J gave up 8 bases, with 10 bases separating them. CDR1 and CDR2 (germline): GTSNPN, SVGIG (reference sequence). DNA of the CDR3: TGTGCCTGGGCGGGTGCAGACACCATATATTTT. Translated: CAWAGADTIYF.

This clonotype was counted only a few times. The chain recombines TRBV2 with TRBJ2-7, with TRBD2 identical over 7 bases. This CDR3 comprises 14 residues. Germline assignment: CDR1 SNHLY and CDR2 FYNNEI. After removal of 4 bases from V and 0 bases from J, the junction contained 3 bases not matched to a gene. CDR3 sequence: CASSVTSSSYEQYF. CDR3 bases: TGTGCCAGCAGTGTGACTAGCAGCTCCTACGAGCAGTACTTC.

The CDR3: CASSLQFSYNEQFF. CDR3 sequence (DNA): TGTGCCAGCAGCTTACAGTTTTCCTACAATGAGCAGTTCTTC. The V gene is TRBV7-8, the J gene TRBJ2-1; the D is unclear. The CDR3 is 14 residues long. The V end was cut by 2 bases, the J end by 1 base, with 6 bases between. CDR1 is SGHVS and CDR2 is FQNEAQ in the germline V gene.

This clonotype came up many times. The chain is built from TRBV12-3 or TRBV12-4 and TRBJ1-2; no reliable D call. The V and J ends lost 3 bases and 5 bases respectively, with 4 bases between them. CDR3 size: 11 residues. The CDR3 region has the DNA TGTGCCAGCAGTTTGACATATGGCTACACCTTC. It specifies CASSLTYGYTF.

The chain is built from TRBV20-1 and TRBJ1-4; 7 bases are a match to TRBD1. V was clipped by 5 bases and J by 8 bases; unmatched bases: 2. This CDR3 region has 11 residues. CDR1 and CDR2 from the germline V gene are DFQATT and SNEGSKA (reference sequence). The DNA of the CDR3 is TGCAGTGCTTGGGACAGAGAAAAACTGTTTTTT. It is translated as CSAWDREKLFF.

The V and J genes are TRBV27 and TRBJ1-1, with 10 bases aligning to TRBD1. V gave up 5 bases and J gave up 0 bases; unmatched junction bases: 9. Germline values: CDR1 MNHEY, CDR2 SMNVEV (reference sequence). The CDR3 contains 17 residues. The CDR3 region has the DNA TGTGCCAGCAGTGAACGACAGGGGGCGGTGGTGAACACTGAAGCTTTCTTT. Protein: CASSERQGAVVNTEAFF.

By sample fraction, this clonotype is medium-sized. This chain joins TRBV20-1 and TRBJ2-1; 7 nucleotides line up with TRBD1. Germline assignment: CDR1 DFQATT and CDR2 SNEGSKA (reference sequence). CDR3 length: 12 residues. The V and J ends lost 3 bases and 7 bases, in that order; junction bases with no gene match: 3. The CDR3 here is CSARAGGNEQFF. The CDR3 DNA follows: TGCAGTGCTAGGGCAGGGGGAAATGAGCAGTTCTTC.

About this clonotype: Possible read error: a much larger clone is one base away. J is TRBJ1-1 and V is TRBV10-1; unclear D gene. CDR1 and CDR2 (germline): WNHNN, SYGVQD (reference sequence). Trimming took off 11 bases at V and 3 bases at J, with 10 bases between the two ends. CDR3 length: 11 residues. CDR3 coding DNA: TGCGCCCCCATGACCCACACTGAAGCTTTCTTT. This encodes CAPMTHTEAFF.

This clonotype was observed a few times. This chain connects TRBV5-1 to TRBJ2-5; D ambiguous. The CDR3 spans 13 residues. V dropped 0 bases and J dropped 1 base, with 4 bases sitting between them. Germline values: CDR1 SGHRS, CDR2 YFSETQ. The CDR3 nucleotides are TGCGCCAGCAGCTTGGGGTCCCAAGAGACCCAGTACTTC. This encodes CASSLGSQETQYF.

This clonotype appeared a few times. The rearrangement links TRBV5-4 to TRBJ2-7; D possibly matches TRBD1 or TRBD2 (5 bases each). CDR3 length equals 15 residues. CDR1 SGHNT and CDR2 YYREEE come from the germline V gene (reference sequence). V was clipped by 4 bases and J by 0 bases, with 14 bases between them. CDR3 amino acids: CASSSGRDLSYEQYF. The CDR3 DNA reads as TGTGCCAGCAGCAGCGGCAGGGACCTCTCCTACGAGCAGTACTTC. Filled out from reference TRBV5-4 and TRBJ2-7, the complete variable domain reads ETGVTQSPTHLIKTRGQQVTLRCSSQSGHNTVSWYQQALGQGPQFIFQYYREEENGRGNFPPRFSGLQFPNYSSELNVNALELDDSALYLCASSSGRDLSYEQYFGPGTRLTVT.

This clonotype was seen only a few times. V usage is TRBV29-1 and J usage is TRBJ1-1, with 8 nucleotides matching TRBD1. Germline V lookup: CDR1 SQVTM, CDR2 ANQGSEA. The CDR3 has 13 amino acids. The J segment lost 3 bases and the V segment lost 7 bases, leaving 7 bases of the junction unmatched. The CDR3 protein is CSAPAQGDTEAFF. CDR3 coding DNA: TGCAGCGCCCCAGCACAGGGGGACACTGAAGCTTTCTTT.

At least ten counts were recorded for this clonotype. The chain uses TRBV7-2 and TRBJ2-1; 9 nucleotides match TRBD2. Unmatched junction bases numbered 4, after V lost 0 bases and J lost 7 bases. Looked up from germline, CDR1 is SGHTA and CDR2 is FQGNSA. The CDR3 extends over 15 amino acids. The CDR3 sequence is CASSLASGRMNEQFF. The CDR3 nucleotides read TGTGCCAGCAGCTTAGCCAGCGGGAGGATGAATGAGCAGTTCTTC.

In its sample, this clonotype was seen once. The junction differs from germline at one of its ends, possibly a read error. The chain uses TRBV29-1 and TRBJ2-3, with a tentative D call TRBD2 (6 bases). Germline V gene lookup returns CDR1 SQVTM and CDR2 ANQGSEA. The CDR3 contains 15 residues. CDR3 DNA sequence: TGCGGCGTTGTTAGGGGAGGATGGAGCACAGATACGCAGTATTTT. Its translation is CGVVRGGWSTDTQYF.

The rearrangement joins TRBV7-6 to TRBJ1-3, with D unclear. Trimming took 3 bases from V and 10 from J, leaving 10 bases between them. This CDR3 contains 12 residues. CDR1 and CDR2 (germline): SGHVS, FNYEAQ. CDR3 loop: CASSLVPGTIYF. In nucleotides, the CDR3 is TGTGCCAGCAGCTTGGTTCCTGGGACCATATATTTT.

This sequence joins TRBV6-6 and TRBJ1-5; the D is unclear. The CDR3 is made up of 15 amino acids. The germline gives CDR1 MNHNY, CDR2 SVGAGI (reference sequence). Trimming removed 5 bases from V and 1 base from J, with 12 bases in between. The CDR3 here is CASSDWVGSNQPQHF. DNA of the CDR3: TGTGCCAGCAGTGACTGGGTCGGGAGCAATCAGCCCCAGCATTTT.

The J gene is TRBJ2-3, the V gene TRBV24-1; D is perhaps TRBD2 (6 bases). The V gene lost 7 bases and the J gene lost 9 bases, with 22 bases spanning the gap. CDR3 length equals 15 residues. Germline V lookup: CDR1 KGHDR, CDR2 SFDVKD. CDR3: CATSYGSPGGETQYF. CDR3 DNA sequence: TGTGCCACCAGCTACGGGAGTCCCGGAGGCGAAACGCAGTATTTT.

This clonotype was detected only a few times. The V gene is TRBV25-1, the J gene TRBJ2-6; D may match TRBD1 or TRBD2 (6 bases each). Germline CDR1 MGHDK, CDR2 SYGVNS. The CDR3 runs to 18 residues. Trimming removed 4 bases at V and 0 bases at J, with 16 bases between. Here the CDR3 reads CASSGRAGDFSGANVLTF. CDR3 bases: TGTGCCAGCAGTGGTCGGGCAGGGGACTTCTCTGGGGCCAACGTCCTGACTTTC.

This clonotype occurred a few times. The chain combines TRBV27 with TRBJ2-2; TRBD2 might be the D (5 bases). The CDR3 spans 15 residues. CDR1 and CDR2 from the germline V gene are MNHEY and SMNVEV (reference sequence). V lost 1 base and J lost 6, with 12 bases in between. This CDR3 reads CASSLYVQAAGELFF. In DNA form, the CDR3 reads TGTGCCAGCAGTTTATATGTCCAAGCGGCCGGGGAGCTGTTTTTT.